Here is one TCR beta chain with its context. This CDR3 region has 19 residues. V gave up 1 base and J gave up 7 bases, with 26 bases separating them. Germline lookup yields CDR1 SGHTA and CDR2 FQGNSA. The entry originates in a study of technical replicates of blood from four donors. Sequencing was performed with immunoSEQ multiplex PCR; in TCRdb, only in-frame clones are kept and a portion is missing. Of tens of thousands of clones in the sample, around nine tenths were seen once. This clonotype was obtained from a human donor in good health. Some clones in this sample may be carry-over from other donors' samples. Sequences were obtained from PBMCs. The chain is built from TRBV7-2 and TRBJ2-1; D perhaps matches TRBD2 (8 bases). The DNA of the CDR3 is TGTGCCAGCAGCTTAGTCGGCCTAGGGGGCGGGAGGCTGGGAAATGAGCAGTTCTTC. This codes for CASSLVGLGGGRLGNEQFF.